The sequence of this T cell receptor (beta chain) was determined in a study of shared clonotypes between healthy human individuals. The overall study: Sampling drew on donors who were a couple of women and a few men aged 18 to 49. Whole-study results and caveats: Clonotypes which were not shared had lower generation probabilities than clonotypes that all four donors shared. Sharing across four donors was highest in naive CD4 (around 5%) and lowest in memory CD8 (roughly 0.4%).

V shed 11 bases and J shed 1 base, with 9 bases lying between them. The CDR3 sequence is 12 residues long. Germline CDR1 and CDR2: MRHNA and SNTAGT. In replicate PCRs of sorted subsets, about 190 ng DNA, about 30,000 T cell genomes, was used. Profiled with immunoSEQ multiplex PCR; TCRdb holds only in-frame clones, not every one. The sample has 1,500,000 or so clones; approximately 97% are singletons. Comments on this clone: Its antigen is undetermined.

The chain is built from TRBV6-4 and TRBJ2-1; D remains unclear. This TCR was sampled from a young man in good health. Specimen: naive CD4+ T cells sorted from blood. Sample subset: CD45RA+ positively selected. The CDR3 nucleotides read TGTGCCTGCAAAGCGTCCTACAATGAGCAGTTCTTC. Amino acid sequence: CACKASYNEQFF.